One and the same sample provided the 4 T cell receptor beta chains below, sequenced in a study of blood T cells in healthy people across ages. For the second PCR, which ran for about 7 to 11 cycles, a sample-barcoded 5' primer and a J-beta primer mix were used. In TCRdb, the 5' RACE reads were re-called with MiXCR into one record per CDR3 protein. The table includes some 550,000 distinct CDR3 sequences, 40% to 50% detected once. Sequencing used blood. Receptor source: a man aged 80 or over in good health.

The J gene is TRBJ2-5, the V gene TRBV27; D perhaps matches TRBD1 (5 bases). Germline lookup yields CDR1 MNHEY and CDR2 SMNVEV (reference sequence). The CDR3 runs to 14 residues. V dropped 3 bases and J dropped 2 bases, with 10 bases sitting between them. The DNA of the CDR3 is TGTGCCAGCAGTTTTCAGGGCCCGCAAGAGACCCAGTACTTC. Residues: CASSFQGPQETQYF.

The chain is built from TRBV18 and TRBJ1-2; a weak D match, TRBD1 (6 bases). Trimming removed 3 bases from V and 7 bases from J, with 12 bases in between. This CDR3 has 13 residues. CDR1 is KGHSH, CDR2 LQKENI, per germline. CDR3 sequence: CASSPGRGSGYTF. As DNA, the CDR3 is TGTGCCAGCTCACCTGGCAGGGGAAGTGGCTACACCTTC.

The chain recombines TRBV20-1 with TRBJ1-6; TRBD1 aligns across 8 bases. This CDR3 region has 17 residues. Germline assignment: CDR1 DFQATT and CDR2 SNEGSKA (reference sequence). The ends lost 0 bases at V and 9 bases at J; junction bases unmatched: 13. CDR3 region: CSARDASEDRGSSPLHF. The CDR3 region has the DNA TGCAGTGCTAGAGATGCCAGTGAAGACAGGGGATCTTCACCCCTCCACTTT.

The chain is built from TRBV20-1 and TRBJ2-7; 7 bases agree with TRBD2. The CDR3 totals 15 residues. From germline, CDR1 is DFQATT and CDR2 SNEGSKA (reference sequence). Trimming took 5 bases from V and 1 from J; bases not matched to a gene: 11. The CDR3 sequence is CSARGRSGASYEQYF. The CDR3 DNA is TGCAGTGCTCGAGGGAGAAGCGGGGCATCCTACGAGCAGTACTTC.